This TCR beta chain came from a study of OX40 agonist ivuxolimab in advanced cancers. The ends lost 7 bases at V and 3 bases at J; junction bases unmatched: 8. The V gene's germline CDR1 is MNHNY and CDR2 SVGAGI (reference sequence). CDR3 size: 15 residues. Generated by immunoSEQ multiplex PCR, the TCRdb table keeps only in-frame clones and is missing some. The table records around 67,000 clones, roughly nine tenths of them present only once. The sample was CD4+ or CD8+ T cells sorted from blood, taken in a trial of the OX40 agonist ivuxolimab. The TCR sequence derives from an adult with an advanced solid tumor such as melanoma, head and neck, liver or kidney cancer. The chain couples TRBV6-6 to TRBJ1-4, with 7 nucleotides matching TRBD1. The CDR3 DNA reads TGTGCCAGCACATCGACAGGGCGGGCTAATGAAAAACTGTTTTTT. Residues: CASTSTGRANEKLFF.